The 27 T cell receptor beta chains below come from one sample, sequenced in a study of shared clonotypes between healthy human individuals. Only in-frame clones appear in the TCRdb table, and some are missing; sequencing was by immunoSEQ multiplex PCR. Among 850,000 to 1,100,000 clones listed, around three quarters were seen once. The specimen sequenced was memory CD4+ T cells from PBMCs. The subset: CD45RA-negative fraction. The receptors derive from a man between 18 and 29 years old in good health. Some clones in this sample may be carry-over from other donors' samples.

This clone occurred once. The rearrangement links TRBV20-1 to TRBJ1-4; tentative D call: TRBD1 (5 bases). Germline V gene data show CDR1 as DFQATT and CDR2 as SNEGSKA (reference sequence). V was shortened by 6 bases and J by 7 bases, with 9 bases between the two germline ends. This CDR3 region has 11 residues. The CDR3, as DNA: TGCAGTGCAGAGAGGGGTGAAAAACTGTTTTTT. As protein: CSAERGEKLFF.

V usage is TRBV28 and J usage is TRBJ2-2, with 8 bases identical to TRBD1. Per the germline V gene, CDR1 is MDHEN and CDR2 is SYDVKM. This CDR3 contains 17 residues. V lost 3 bases to trimming and J lost 6 bases; unmatched junction nucleotides: 12. CDR3 protein: CASSLVSPTGAAGELFF. CDR3 DNA: TGTGCCAGCAGTTTGGTGTCCCCGACAGGGGCCGCCGGGGAGCTGTTTTTT.

The chain employs TRBV6-1 and TRBJ1-1; D is ambiguous. Trimming removed 10 bases at V and 0 bases at J, with 6 bases between. The CDR3 spans 11 residues. The germline V gene encodes CDR1 MNHNS and CDR2 SASEGT. Here the CDR3 DNA reads TGTGCCACCCGGTTGAACACTGAAGCTTTCTTT. This sequence encodes CATRLNTEAFF.

V is TRBV5-4 and J is TRBJ2-5; D not resolved. This CDR3 region has 14 residues. Germline values: CDR1 SGHNT, CDR2 YYREEE (reference sequence). The germline V and J ends were trimmed by 0 bases and 2 bases, with 8 bases remaining between them. CDR3 sequence reads: CASSLGAAQETQYF. In nucleotides, the CDR3 is TGTGCCAGCAGCTTGGGGGCGGCTCAAGAGACCCAGTACTTC. Complete variable domain (other parts from reference TRBV5-4 and TRBJ2-5): ETGVTQSPTHLIKTRGQQVTLRCSSQSGHNTVSWYQQALGQGPQFIFQYYREEENGRGNFPPRFSGLQFPNYSSELNVNALELDDSALYLCASSLGAAQETQYFGPGTRLLVL.

The gene calls are TRBV29-1 and TRBJ1-4; unclear D gene. The CDR3 runs 12 residues. The V gene lost 6 bases and the J gene lost 4 bases, with 9 bases spanning the gap. Germline V gene data show CDR1 as SQVTM and CDR2 as ANQGSEA. The CDR3: CSVLGVNEKLFF. CDR3 DNA sequence: TGCAGCGTGCTCGGGGTTAATGAAAAACTGTTTTTT.

This clone was recorded only once. The chain carries TRBV28 and TRBJ2-7; tentative D call: TRBD1 (6 bases). Germline V lookup: CDR1 MDHEN, CDR2 SYDVKM. Trimming stripped 6 bases from V and 4 bases from J, with 19 bases between. The CDR3 extends over 15 amino acids. This CDR3 reads CASSPTRGYSYEQYF. CDR3 nucleotides: TGTGCCAGCAGCCCAACTAGGGGGTATAGTTACGAGCAGTACTTC.

This clone occurred many times. V gene TRBV30 combines with J gene TRBJ2-1; D remains unclear. This CDR3 is 13 amino acids long. Germline assignment: CDR1 GTSNPN and CDR2 SVGIG (reference sequence). V was pared by 5 bases and J by 6 bases, with 14 bases between. The CDR3 coding sequence is TGTGCCTGGTCCGCCGGTCCGCCCAATGAGCAGTTCTTC. Its translation is CAWSAGPPNEQFF.

The rearrangement links TRBV2 to TRBJ1-1, with D possibly matching TRBD1 (5 bases). The CDR3 runs to 14 residues. With 10 bases removed from V and 4 bases from J, the gap between germline ends came to 19 bases. Germline assignment: CDR1 SNHLY and CDR2 FYNNEI. CDR3 region: CATAGGSSGTEAFF. The CDR3 DNA follows: TGTGCCACCGCCGGGGGATCGAGTGGCACTGAAGCTTTCTTT.

Many counts were recorded for this clone. The gene calls are TRBV6-5 and TRBJ2-3; D is uncertain. The germline V and J ends were trimmed by 6 bases and 0 bases, with 7 bases remaining between them. This CDR3 is 13 amino acids long. Germline V gene data show CDR1 as MNHEY and CDR2 as SVGAGI. In DNA form, the CDR3 reads TGTGCCAGCAGGGGTCGGAGCACAGATACGCAGTATTTT. Translation gives CASRGRSTDTQYF.

The table lists this clone with a count of one. The chain couples TRBV10-3 to TRBJ2-5; D call uncertain. This CDR3 spans 14 amino acids. Germline V CDR1 and CDR2: ENHRY, SYGVKD. Trimming shortened V by 6 bases and J by 1 base, and 12 bases separated the two germline ends. The CDR3 is CAIRRDGSQETQYF. The CDR3 coding sequence is TGTGCCATCAGGAGAGACGGTTCCCAAGAGACCCAGTACTTC.

The chain joins TRBV27 to TRBJ2-1, with D uncertain. Between the trimmed V and J ends, which lost 0 bases and 1 base, there was a span of 7 bases. CDR1 is MNHEY and CDR2 is SMNVEV in the germline V gene (reference sequence). The CDR3 runs 15 residues. As DNA, the CDR3 is TGTGCCAGCAGTTTATCGATTGGATCCTACAATGAGCAGTTCTTC. It codes for CASSLSIGSYNEQFF.

This chain links TRBV5-4 with TRBJ1-2, with 7 bases matching TRBD1. The junction had 18 bases not matched to a gene; V was cut back by 3 bases and J by 7 bases. The germline CDR1 and CDR2 sequences are SGHNT and YYREEE (reference sequence). The CDR3 extends over 17 amino acids. CDR3 bases: TGTGCCAGCAGCTCGGCCCGCGACAGGGTCAAAATGGGTGGCTACACCTTC. Translating gives CASSSARDRVKMGGYTF.

This chain connects TRBV28 to TRBJ1-2, with D possibly TRBD1 on 5 matching bases. V lost 2 bases and J 7 bases, leaving 17 bases between the germline ends. The length of the CDR3 is 15 residues. Germline V gene lookup returns CDR1 MDHEN and CDR2 SYDVKM. This CDR3 is CASSLRAGPWGGYTF. In DNA form, the CDR3 reads TGTGCCAGCAGTTTAAGAGCAGGGCCCTGGGGTGGCTACACCTTC.

This clone was counted only a few times. The chain has TRBV7-9 and TRBJ2-5; D may be TRBD1 or TRBD2 (5 bases each). The germline V gene has CDR1 SEHNR and CDR2 FQNEAQ (reference sequence). The CDR3 has 15 amino acids. The V and J ends lost 4 bases and 4 bases respectively, with 16 bases between them. CDR3 loop: CASSSPGPGIETQYF. In nucleotides, the CDR3 is TGTGCCAGCAGCTCGCCGGGACCGGGAATAGAGACCCAGTACTTC.

Turning to this clone: A much more abundant neighbour one base away suggests this may be a read error. This chain joins TRBV9 and TRBJ2-3; 12 bases are a match to TRBD2. V was pared by 4 bases and J by 4 bases, with 4 bases of the junction left unmatched. The germline V gene has CDR1 SGDLS and CDR2 YYNGEE. The CDR3 consists of 15 residues. CDR3 region: CASSPTSGSPDTQYF. As DNA, the CDR3 is TGTGCCAGCAGCCCGACTAGCGGGAGCCCAGATACGCAGTATTTT.

This clone has more than one count but fewer than ten. The rearrangement uses TRBV5-1 and TRBJ2-1; 8 bases are a match to TRBD2. Germline trimming cut 0 bases from V and 8 bases from J; bases unmatched to any gene: 10. CDR3 length equals 16 residues. Germline-derived CDR1 and CDR2 are SGHRS and YFSETQ. The CDR3 spells CASSLEYQREWDEQFF. The DNA of the CDR3 is TGCGCCAGCAGCTTGGAATATCAGCGGGAGTGGGATGAGCAGTTCTTC.

V gene TRBV5-1 combines with J gene TRBJ1-4; TRBD1 aligns across 8 bases. This CDR3 is 14 amino acids long. Germline-derived CDR1 and CDR2 are SGHRS and YFSETQ. J lost 3 bases, V lost 7 bases, and 5 bases had no gene match. CDR3 in DNA: TGCGCCAGCTCCCGGGACAGGCCTAATGAAAAACTGTTTTTT. As protein: CASSRDRPNEKLFF.

The gene calls are TRBV2 and TRBJ2-6; unclear D gene. Germline loops: CDR1 SNHLY, CDR2 FYNNEI. The CDR3 loop spans 14 amino acids. V was pared by 7 bases and J by 4 bases, with 11 bases between. CDR3 DNA: TGTGCCAGCACCCTCGGTGGAGGGGCCAACGTCCTGACTTTC. It codes for CASTLGGGANVLTF.

The chain is built from TRBV7-9 and TRBJ1-1; no firm D call. This CDR3 has 10 amino acids. V dropped 5 bases and J dropped 6 bases, with 4 bases sitting between them. Germline CDR1 is SEHNR and CDR2 is FQNEAQ (reference sequence). CDR3 DNA sequence: TGTGCCAGCAGCCTCCCTGAAGCTTTCTTT. Translating it yields CASSLPEAFF.

This chain uses TRBV5-1 with TRBJ1-1; TRBD1 might be the D (5 bases). The CDR3 has 15 residues. The germline CDR1 and CDR2 sequences are SGHRS and YFSETQ. V was cut by 4 bases and J by 4 bases, with 17 bases left in between. CDR3 protein: CASSQGQGGGTEAFF. CDR3 sequence (DNA): TGCGCCAGCAGCCAGGGTCAGGGAGGAGGCACTGAAGCTTTCTTT.

V usage is TRBV5-4 and J usage is TRBJ1-4; D is unresolved. Trimming removed 0 bases from V and 12 bases from J, with 15 bases in between. Germline loops: CDR1 SGHNT, CDR2 YYREEE (reference sequence). The CDR3 length is 14 residues. The CDR3 sequence is CASSLAEPQSELFF. As DNA, the CDR3 is TGTGCCAGCAGCTTGGCGGAACCCCAGTCGGAACTGTTTTTT.

This clone has just one count. The chain combines TRBV28 with TRBJ2-3; D unclear. V lost 2 bases, J lost 3 bases, and 6 bases lay in between. The length of the CDR3 is 13 residues. Per the germline V gene, CDR1 is MDHEN and CDR2 is SYDVKM. CDR3 sequence: CASSLMTTDTQYF. CDR3 nucleotide sequence: TGTGCCAGCAGTTTAATGACAACAGATACGCAGTATTTT.

The CDR3 nucleotides are TGTGCCAGCAGCCGAGTCCGGGGACAGGGCGCAGATACGCAGTATTTT. Protein product: CASSRVRGQGADTQYF. This chain links TRBV7-6 with TRBJ2-3; 9 nucleotides line up with TRBD1. This CDR3 has 16 amino acids. Losses at the gene ends were 5 bases for V and 4 bases for J; bases not matched to a gene: 10. In germline, CDR1 is SGHVS, CDR2 FNYEAQ.

V is TRBV28 and J is TRBJ1-2; 7 nucleotides agree with TRBD1. The V gene end was trimmed by 5 bases and the J gene end by 8 bases; junction bases not matched to a gene: 5. There are 12 residues in the CDR3. Germline V gene lookup returns CDR1 MDHEN and CDR2 SYDVKM. The CDR3 nucleotides are TGTGCCAGCAGTACCCCGGGACAGGGCTACACCTTC. It translates to CASSTPGQGYTF.

CDR3 region: CASSLSSGYEQYF. Written as DNA, the CDR3 is TGTGCCAGCAGTCTTTCTAGCGGCTACGAGCAGTACTTC. The rearrangement joins TRBV6-1 to TRBJ2-7; 7 nucleotides align to TRBD2. V shed 5 bases, J shed 3 bases, and the junction held 4 bases outside the gene matches. The germline V gene has CDR1 MNHNS and CDR2 SASEGT. CDR3 length: 13 residues.

The J gene is TRBJ1-2, the V gene TRBV10-3; D is possibly TRBD1 (6 bases). The CDR3 is made up of 15 amino acids. Trimming took 5 bases from V and 1 from J, leaving 14 bases between them. Germline CDR1 is ENHRY and CDR2 is SYGVKD. CDR3 protein: CAISSNRGHNYGYTF. CDR3 nucleotides: TGTGCCATCAGTTCAAACCGGGGGCATAACTATGGCTACACCTTC.

The chain couples TRBV2 to TRBJ2-5, with 8 bases aligning to TRBD2. The ends lost 5 bases at V and 5 bases at J; junction bases unmatched: 16. Germline V gene sequence: CDR1 SNHLY, CDR2 FYNNEI. CDR3 size: 17 residues. CDR3 protein: CASSPRDTGTRGETQYF. CDR3 nucleotides: TGTGCCAGCAGTCCCAGGGACACCGGGACTAGGGGTGAGACCCAGTACTTC.